These 6 T cell receptor beta chains came from one sample sequenced in a study of T cell responses to AZD1222 COVID-19 vaccine. Clones were read by immunoSEQ multiplex PCR, and TCRdb kept only the in-frame ones, dropping some. The table has roughly 99,000 clones, 92% seen once. Source: peripheral blood, taken 28 days after the second AZD1222 dose. All receptors derive from an adult who received the AZD1222 COVID-19 vaccine.

This clone was seen a single time. The chain is built from TRBV4-1 and TRBJ1-2, with TRBD1 identical over 10 bases. The CDR3 contains 15 residues. Germline V gene sequence: CDR1 MGHRA, CDR2 YSYEKL. V shed 1 base and J 2 bases; nucleotides not matched to a gene: 1. The CDR3 here is CASSQGGQGNYGYTF. DNA of the CDR3: TGCGCCAGCAGCCAAGGGGGACAGGGGAACTATGGCTACACCTTC.

The CDR3 here is CASSQVRKDRGLKLFF. The CDR3 DNA sequence: TGTGCCAGCAGCCAAGTTCGGAAGGACAGGGGGCTAAAACTGTTTTTT. The rearrangement links TRBV3-1 (or the pseudogene TRBV3-2) to TRBJ1-4; 11 bases line up with TRBD1. Germline V gene data show CDR1 as LGHDT and CDR2 as YNNKEL (reference sequence). V was clipped by 1 base and J by 10 bases; unmatched bases: 8. The CDR3 is made up of 16 amino acids.

This clone has only one observation. The V call is TRBV7-9, the J call TRBJ1-1; the D gene is possibly TRBD1 (5 bases). CDR1 and CDR2 from the germline V gene are SEHNR and FQNEAQ (reference sequence). The CDR3 has 15 residues. Trimming stripped 0 bases from V and 2 bases from J, with 10 bases between. Here the CDR3 DNA reads TGTGCCAGCAGCTTAGCTGGGACTTTAAACACTGAAGCTTTCTTT. Protein sequence: CASSLAGTLNTEAFF.

V usage is TRBV4-1 and J usage is TRBJ2-7, with TRBD2 matching over 14 bases. J gave up 2 bases and V 1 base, and 4 bases lay outside the gene matches. Germline CDR1 MGHRA, CDR2 YSYEKL. The CDR3 is 17 amino acids. The chain's CDR3 is CASSQVGTSGSPYEQYF. The CDR3 DNA reads as TGCGCCAGCAGCCAAGTCGGGACTAGCGGGAGCCCCTACGAGCAGTACTTC.

The DNA of the CDR3 is TGTGCCAGCAGTGTCGGACTGTACGGTGAGCAGTTCTTC. Protein sequence: CASSVGLYGEQFF. The chain links TRBV2 to TRBJ2-1, with a possible D match to TRBD2 (5 bases). Germline V gene sequence: CDR1 SNHLY, CDR2 FYNNEI. Trimming removed 4 bases from V and 9 bases from J, with 13 bases in between. The CDR3 consists of 13 residues.

The chain carries TRBV11-2 and TRBJ1-2; no reliable D call. Trimming took 2 bases from V and 1 from J, leaving 11 bases between them. The CDR3 length is 15 residues. Looked up from germline, CDR1 is SGHAT and CDR2 is FQNNGV. CDR3 residues: CASSLSHSVNYGYTF. Here the CDR3 DNA reads TGTGCCAGCAGCTTAAGCCACAGCGTTAACTATGGCTACACCTTC.